This TCR beta chain was documented in a study of Graves' ophthalmopathy and Graves' hyperthyroidism. As for the study in general: Specimen type is peripheral blood, obtained at initial diagnosis before any treatment. Overall study findings and caveats: With roughly 69% sensitivity and about 72% specificity, the model predicted ophthalmopathy progression. Among thyroid clonotypes expanded above 0.001 frequency, most also appeared in blood.

This clonotype was observed at least ten times. Its cognate antigen is unknown. Symptoms, serum thyroxine and TRAb, thyroid ultrasound, and orbital computed tomography formed the diagnostic basis. The sequenced template was RNA, covering the TCR beta CDR3 region. The first round was an RT-PCR with HTBI primers, and the second round was a multiplex PCR. From the multiplex PCR reads, TCRdb called clonotypes with MiXCR, one entry per CDR3 protein. The sample contains nearly 400,000 distinct CDR3 sequences, about 16% of which appear only once. Trimming took 3 bases from V and 0 from J, leaving 6 bases between them. This CDR3 comprises 13 residues. Germline loops: CDR1 DFQATT, CDR2 SNEGSKA (reference sequence).

This TCR was sampled from a woman between 18 and 29 years old with Graves' ophthalmopathy. The rearrangement links TRBV20-1 to TRBJ1-5, with D perhaps matching TRBD1 (6 bases). Sequencing was done on a sample of peripheral blood. DNA for the CDR3: TGCAGTGCTAGCAGGGGTAGCAATCAGCCCCAGCATTTT. The encoded protein is CSASRGSNQPQHF.